The present T cell receptor (beta chain) was sequenced within a study of CD8 T cells in ankylosing spondylitis. Findings and caveats of the study: The disease-linked clones had a CD8+ phenotype and low blood frequencies. Some of these motif variants have turned up before, in reports on reactive arthritis synovial fluid and blood. Enrichment of disease-linked clones was reportedly significant in matched ankylosing spondylitis synovial fluid. Ankylosing spondylitis blood appeared to carry a characteristic TCR beta motif of roughly 8 highly homologous variants.

The germline CDR1 and CDR2 sequences are SGHAT and FQNNGV. CDR3 length equals 17 residues. J was trimmed by 9 bases and V by 0 bases; bases with no gene match: 10. TCRdb fed the 5' RACE reads into MiXCR, producing one record per CDR3 protein. The sample shows over 450,000 distinct CDR3 sequences, about 12% of them seen only once. A remark on this clonotype: Its specificity is not known.

The chain couples TRBV11-2 to TRBJ2-1; 11 bases are a match to TRBD2. The receptor was isolated from a male donor with ankylosing spondylitis. The sample was blood, either unsorted or a sorted T cell fraction (not recorded which). CDR3 loop: CASSLDLNSGRVAEQFF. For the CDR3, the DNA is TGTGCCAGCAGCTTAGATCTGAATAGCGGGAGGGTGGCTGAGCAGTTCTTC.